This passage covers 18 T cell receptor beta chains from one sample sequenced in a study of T-cell memory formation after mild COVID-19. Each CDR3 protein is one row after TCRdb ran MiXCR on the 5' RACE reads. The table includes more than 450,000 distinct CDR3 sequences, 18% detected once. What was sequenced was PBMCs or a T cell subset sorted from them (not recorded which). All receptors come from an adult woman who had mild COVID-19 (a few samples of this study predate the infection). Cell type and time point are not known.

Only a few counts were recorded for this clonotype. The gene calls are TRBV5-5 and TRBJ1-4, with D perhaps TRBD1 (6 bases). With 4 bases removed from V and 6 bases from J, the gap between germline ends came to 13 bases. The CDR3 is 14 amino acids. Germline assignment: CDR1 SGHKS and CDR2 YYEKEE (reference sequence). CDR3 sequence reads: CASSAVDRYEKLFF. CDR3 DNA: TGTGCCAGCAGCGCGGTGGACAGATATGAAAAACTGTTTTTT. Based on the CDR3 plus reference TRBV5-5 and TRBJ1-4, the full variable domain is DAGVTQSPTHLIKTRGQQVTLRCSPISGHKSVSWYQQVLGQGPQFIFQYYEKEERGRGNFPDRFSARQFPNYSSELNVNALLLGDSALYLCASSAVDRYEKLFFGSGTQLSVL.

The V gene is TRBV5-5, the J gene TRBJ2-5; TRBD2 matches at 8 bases. This CDR3 is built from 14 residues. V gave up 4 bases and J gave up 2 bases; unmatched junction bases: 4. Looked up from germline, CDR1 is SGHKS and CDR2 is YYEKEE (reference sequence). This chain's CDR3 is CASSEAGDQETQYF. Here the CDR3 DNA reads TGTGCCAGCAGCGAAGCGGGGGATCAAGAGACCCAGTACTTC.

The chain uses TRBV12-3 or TRBV12-4 and TRBJ2-5; no clear D. The CDR3 has 13 residues. The V end lost 3 bases, the J end lost 5 bases, and 10 bases lay between the germline ends. For the CDR3, the DNA is TGTGCCAGCAGTTTCCACCCAGGCGAGACCCAGTACTTC. It codes for CASSFHPGETQYF.

The chain uses TRBV7-9 and TRBJ1-1, with 7 positions matching TRBD1. There are 14 residues in the CDR3. Trimming cost V 5 bases and J 6 bases; bases outside gene matches: 9. Germline CDR1 and CDR2: SEHNR and FQNEAQ (reference sequence). CDR3 nucleotides: TGTGCCAGCAGCCCCGGACAGGCGGGCGCTGAAGCTTTCTTT. Translated: CASSPGQAGAEAFF.

The chain employs TRBV24-1 and TRBJ2-7; D possibly corresponds to TRBD1 (6 bases). V lost 3 bases to trimming and J lost 3 bases, with 8 bases between them. There are 13 residues in the CDR3. Germline-derived CDR1 and CDR2 are KGHDR and SFDVKD. The CDR3 spells CATSDGTYYEQYF. DNA for the CDR3: TGTGCCACCAGTGATGGGACATACTACGAGCAGTACTTC.

The V call is TRBV21-1, the J call TRBJ1-5. TRBV21-1 is tagged as a pseudogene. CDR3 length: 14 amino acids. CDR3 sequence (DNA): TGTGCCAGCAGCAAAATCAGGAGGTATCAGCCCCAGCATTTT. As protein: CASSKIRRYQPQHF.

The chain employs TRBV5-1 and TRBJ2-3, with D unclear. V was trimmed by 0 bases and J by 0 bases, leaving 5 bases between them. This CDR3 has 14 residues. CDR1 is SGHRS and CDR2 is YFSETQ in the germline V gene. CDR3 in DNA: TGCGCCAGCAGCTTGGGCTTTAGCACAGATACGCAGTATTTT. It codes for CASSLGFSTDTQYF. The full variable domain, completed using reference TRBV5-1 and TRBJ2-3, is KAGVTQTPRYLIKTRGQQVTLSCSPISGHRSVSWYQQTPGQGLQFLFEYFSETQRNKGNFPGRFSGRQFSNSRSEMNVSTLELGDSALYLCASSLGFSTDTQYFGPGTRLTVL.

A few counts support this clonotype. This chain connects TRBV5-6 to TRBJ1-3, with D possibly matching TRBD1 (6 bases). CDR3 size: 16 residues. The germline V gene has CDR1 SGHDT and CDR2 YYEEEE. Trimming took 4 bases from V and 0 from J, leaving 14 bases between them. CDR3 in DNA: TGTGCCAGCAGCGTGATGGACAGCACCTCTGGAAACACCATATATTTT. Its protein is CASSVMDSTSGNTIYF.

To note about this clonotype: A much larger clone differs from this one at a single base, so this may be a read error. This chain joins TRBV7-6 and TRBJ2-5; 7 bases agree with TRBD2. The CDR3 covers 14 residues. Germline loops: CDR1 SGHVS, CDR2 FNYEAQ. Here the CDR3 DNA reads TGTGCCAGCAGCTTGGGGACTACGCAAGATACCCAGTACTTC. Translation: CASSLGTTQDTQYF.

This clonotype occurred many times. The chain employs TRBV4-2 and TRBJ2-1, with D hard to call. V lost 0 bases to trimming and J lost 0 bases, with 9 bases between them. This CDR3 contains 16 residues. Germline CDR1 and CDR2: LGHNA and YNFKEQ. The CDR3 DNA sequence: TGTGCCAGCAGCCAAGAGGGCAGCAGCTCCTACAATGAGCAGTTCTTC. Amino acid sequence: CASSQEGSSSYNEQFF.

This clonotype was observed a few times. J is TRBJ2-5 and V is TRBV29-1; 9 nucleotides align to TRBD1. CDR3 length: 12 residues. Germline assignment: CDR1 SQVTM and CDR2 ANQGSEA. V dropped 3 bases and J dropped 5; count of bases not matched to a gene: 1. In DNA form, the CDR3 reads TGCAGCGTTGAGGACAGGGGTGAGACCCAGTACTTC. Its protein is CSVEDRGETQYF.

The chain combines TRBV21-1 with TRBJ2-7; the table assigns TRBD1, which was not confirmed against the DNA. TRBV21-1 has pseudogene status. This CDR3 is built from 16 residues. The CDR3 DNA reads TGTGCCAGCAGCGTCCGACCGGGACAGGCTTCCTACGAGCAGTACTTC. This encodes CASSVRPGQASYEQYF.

The table lists this clonotype with a few counts. This chain joins TRBV6-5 and TRBJ2-3; D uncertain. Trimming cost V 6 bases and J 2 bases, with 15 bases left between them. The length of the CDR3 is 15 residues. The germline gives CDR1 MNHEY, CDR2 SVGAGI. CDR3 coding DNA: TGTGCCAGCAGGTCCCCTAGACCATTCACAGATACGCAGTATTTT. Translating it yields CASRSPRPFTDTQYF.

This clonotype has ten or more counts. The chain joins TRBV4-3 to TRBJ2-7, with a possible D match to TRBD2 (5 bases). The ends were cut back, 0 bases at V and 4 bases at J, with 13 bases in the middle. Germline CDR1 is LGHNA and CDR2 is YSLEER. This CDR3 is built from 15 residues. The CDR3 nucleotides are TGCGCCAGCAGCCAAGAACTAGGGCCGGCGTACGAGCAGTACTTC. It is translated as CASSQELGPAYEQYF.

This clonotype has more than one count but fewer than ten. The chain links TRBV24-1 to TRBJ2-5; the match to TRBD1 covers 10 bases. Trimming at V came to 3 bases and at J to 5 bases, leaving 5 bases not matched to a gene. Germline-derived CDR1 and CDR2 are KGHDR and SFDVKD. The CDR3 loop spans 15 amino acids. The CDR3 nucleotides read TGTGCCACCAGTGATCCGGGACAGGGGACGGAGACCCAGTACTTC. Protein: CATSDPGQGTETQYF.

The rearrangement uses TRBV5-1 and TRBJ2-7, with TRBD2 as a possible D gene (5 bases). V was cut by 1 base and J by 3 bases, with 14 bases left in between. The CDR3 consists of 15 residues. CDR1 is SGHRS and CDR2 is YFSETQ in the germline V gene. The CDR3 sequence is CASSLSRERHYEQYF. CDR3 DNA: TGCGCCAGCAGCTTGTCGAGGGAACGACACTACGAGCAGTACTTC.

The chain employs TRBV9 and TRBJ1-1; 9 bases are a match to TRBD1. CDR1 and CDR2 from the germline V gene are SGDLS and YYNGEE. V trimming: 4 bases; J trimming: 0 bases; junction bases outside the gene matches: 10. CDR3 size: 17 residues. CDR3 region: CASSPQDRGYLNTEAFF. The CDR3 DNA reads as TGTGCCAGCAGCCCCCAGGACAGGGGATATTTGAACACTGAAGCTTTCTTT.

This clonotype showed up just a few times. This chain joins TRBV19 and TRBJ1-1; D call uncertain. The CDR3 has 13 residues. The V end was cut by 3 bases, the J end by 10 bases, with 15 bases between. Germline V gene lookup returns CDR1 LNHDA and CDR2 SQIVND (reference sequence). CDR3 loop: CASSISEAGRAFF. DNA for the CDR3: TGTGCCAGTAGTATCTCTGAGGCCGGGAGAGCTTTCTTT.